The T cell receptor beta chain under discussion was sequenced for a study of graft-versus-host responses after intestinal transplantation. Study in general: The recipients all started with anti-thymocyte globulin induction and then took tacrolimus and steroids for around 3 years.

Measured with immunoSEQ multiplex PCR; TCRdb has only the in-frame clones, and not every one. The sample includes roughly 120,000 clones, roughly 92% of them seen just once. Findings of the study overall: Some GvH clones were seen earlier in gut or blood, suggesting intestinal origin. When patients had graft-donor T cell macrochimerism, their allografts held high graft-versus-host to host-versus-graft clonal ratios. Early post-transplant HvG declines tracked with peak circulating GvH clone levels.

As concerns this clone: Its antigen remains unknown.

Material: unstimulated CD4+ T cells sorted from spleen or lymph node cells, obtained before transplant. The sequence was obtained from a human donor who was the organ donor for an intestinal transplant.

The CDR3 sequence: CASSLDLKGSTDTQYF. As DNA, the CDR3 is TGTGCCAGCAGCTTAGATTTGAAGGGCAGCACAGATACGCAGTATTTT. V gene TRBV7-9 combines with J gene TRBJ2-3; D is unresolved. Looked up from germline, CDR1 is SEHNR and CDR2 is FQNEAQ (reference sequence). The CDR3 is 16 amino acids. V was shortened by 1 base and J by 0 bases, with 11 bases between the two germline ends.